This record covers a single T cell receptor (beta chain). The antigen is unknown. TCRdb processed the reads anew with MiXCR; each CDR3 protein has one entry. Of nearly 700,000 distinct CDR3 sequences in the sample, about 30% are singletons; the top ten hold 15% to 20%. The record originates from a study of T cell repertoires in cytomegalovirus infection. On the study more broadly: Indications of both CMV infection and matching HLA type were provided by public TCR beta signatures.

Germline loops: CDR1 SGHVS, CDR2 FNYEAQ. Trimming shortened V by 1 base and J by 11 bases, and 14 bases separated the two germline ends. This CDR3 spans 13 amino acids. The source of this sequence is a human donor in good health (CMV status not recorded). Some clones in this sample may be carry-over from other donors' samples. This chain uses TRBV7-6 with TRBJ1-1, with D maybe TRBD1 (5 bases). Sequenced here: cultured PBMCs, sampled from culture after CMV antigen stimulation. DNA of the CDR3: TGTGCCAGCAGCTTAGGGGGACTCCAAGGCGCTTTCTTT. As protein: CASSLGGLQGAFF.